This TCR beta chain was obtained from a study of T-cell memory formation after mild COVID-19. This CDR3 contains 16 residues. Per germline, CDR1 LGHNT and CDR2 FRNRAP. The V gene lost 1 base and the J gene lost 4 bases, with 17 bases spanning the gap. MiXCR, run by TCRdb on the 5' RACE reads, gives a single entry per CDR3 protein. The sample has 300,000 to 350,000 distinct CDR3 sequences, approximately 14% seen once. Sequencing input: PBMCs or a T cell subset sorted from them (not recorded which). This sequence originates from a man between 18 and 35 years old who had mild COVID-19 (a few samples of this study predate the infection). Cell type and time point are not known. V and J are TRBV12-5 and TRBJ2-7; a weak D match, TRBD1 (6 bases). The CDR3 DNA reads as TGTGCTAGTGGTTTGGGCATTGGGGGCGCTAAGTACGAGCAGTACTTC. It yields the protein CASGLGIGGAKYEQYF. Using reference TRBV12-5 and TRBJ2-7 for the parts outside the CDR3, the full variable domain is DARVTQTPRHKVTEMGQEVTMRCQPILGHNTVFWYRQTMMQGLELLAYFRNRAPLDDSGMPKDRFSAEMPDATLATLKIQPSEPRDSAVYFCASGLGIGGAKYEQYFGPGTRLTVT.